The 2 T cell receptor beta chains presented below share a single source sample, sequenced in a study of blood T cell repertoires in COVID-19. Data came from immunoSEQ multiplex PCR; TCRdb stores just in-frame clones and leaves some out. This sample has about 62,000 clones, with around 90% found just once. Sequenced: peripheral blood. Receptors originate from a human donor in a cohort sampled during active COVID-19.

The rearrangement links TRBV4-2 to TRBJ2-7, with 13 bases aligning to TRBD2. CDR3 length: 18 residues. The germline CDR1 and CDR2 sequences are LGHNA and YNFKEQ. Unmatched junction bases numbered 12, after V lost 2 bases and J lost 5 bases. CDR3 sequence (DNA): TGTGCCAGCAGCCAACGACTAGCGGGGGGCTGGTCTAGGAACGAGCAGTACTTC. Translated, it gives CASSQRLAGGWSRNEQYF.

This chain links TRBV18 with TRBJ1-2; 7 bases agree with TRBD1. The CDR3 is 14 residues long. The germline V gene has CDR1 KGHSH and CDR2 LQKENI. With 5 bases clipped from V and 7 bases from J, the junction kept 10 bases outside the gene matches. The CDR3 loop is CASSDERGRVGYTF. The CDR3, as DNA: TGTGCCAGCTCAGACGAGAGGGGGCGCGTTGGCTACACCTTC.